Only a few counts were recorded for the clone carrying this T cell receptor (beta chain). Antigen specificity is unknown. TCRdb reanalysed the reads using MiXCR and keeps one entry per CDR3 protein. The sample lists 27,000 or so distinct CDR3 sequences; around 20% were seen once. The sample comes from a study of T cell repertoires in cytomegalovirus infection. Study-wide background: CMV epitopes used comprised recently identified HLA-C-restricted ones and well-studied HLA-B-restricted ones. Public TCR beta signatures provided an indication of both CMV infection and a matching HLA type.

Study-wide findings and caveats: The study found HLA-C-restricted CMV-specific TCR beta clonotypes dominating the ex vivo response. Identification of carriers of CMV plus the relevant HLA was achieved through cumulative public TCR beta family frequency.

The sequence was obtained from a human donor in good health (CMV status not recorded). Some clones in this sample may be carry-over from other donors' samples. This specimen was CD8+ T cells from cultured PBMCs, taken from culture after CMV antigen stimulation.

In nucleotides, the CDR3 is TGTGCCAGCAGCTTGGCCGGGTTCCAAGAGACCCAGTACTTC. Amino acid sequence: CASSLAGFQETQYF. The V call is TRBV5-6, the J call TRBJ2-5; no definite D call. The CDR3 covers 14 residues. V lost 0 bases, J lost 1 base, and 7 bases lay in between. The germline gives CDR1 SGHDT, CDR2 YYEEEE.